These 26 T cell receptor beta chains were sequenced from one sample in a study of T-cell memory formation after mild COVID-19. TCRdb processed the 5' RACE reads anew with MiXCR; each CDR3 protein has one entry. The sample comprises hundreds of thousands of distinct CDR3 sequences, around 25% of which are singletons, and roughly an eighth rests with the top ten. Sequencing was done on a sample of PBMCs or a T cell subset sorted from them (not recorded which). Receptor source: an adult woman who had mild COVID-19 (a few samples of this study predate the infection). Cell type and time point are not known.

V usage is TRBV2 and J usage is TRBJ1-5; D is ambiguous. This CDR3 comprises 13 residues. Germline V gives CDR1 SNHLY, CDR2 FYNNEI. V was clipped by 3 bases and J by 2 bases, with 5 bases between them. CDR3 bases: TGTGCCAGCAGTGATGAGGGCAATCAGCCCCAGCATTTT. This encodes CASSDEGNQPQHF.

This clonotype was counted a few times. CDR3 bases: TGTGCCAGCAGGGGGGAAGCCAAAAACATTCAGTACTTC. It is translated as CASRGEAKNIQYF. V usage is TRBV25-1 and J usage is TRBJ2-4; D may be TRBD1 or TRBD2 (5 bases each). From germline, CDR1 is MGHDK and CDR2 SYGVNS. V lost 6 bases and J lost 0, with 6 bases in between. The CDR3 consists of 13 residues.

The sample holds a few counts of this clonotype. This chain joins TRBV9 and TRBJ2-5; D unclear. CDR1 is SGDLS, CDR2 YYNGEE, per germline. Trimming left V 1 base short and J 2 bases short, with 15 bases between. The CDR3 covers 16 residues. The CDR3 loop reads CASSVSPGLLQETQYF. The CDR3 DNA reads TGTGCCAGCAGCGTATCCCCGGGTCTGCTACAAGAGACCCAGTACTTC.

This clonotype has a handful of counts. CDR3 nucleotides: TGCGCCAGCAGCGTGGGGGACGGAAGCCCAGATACGCAGTATTTT. Translation: CASSVGDGSPDTQYF. This chain links TRBV5-1 with TRBJ2-3; TRBD1 or TRBD2 may be the D gene (5 bases each). Germline-derived CDR1 and CDR2 are SGHRS and YFSETQ. The CDR3 has 15 residues. Trimming cost V 4 bases and J 4 bases, with 16 bases left between them.

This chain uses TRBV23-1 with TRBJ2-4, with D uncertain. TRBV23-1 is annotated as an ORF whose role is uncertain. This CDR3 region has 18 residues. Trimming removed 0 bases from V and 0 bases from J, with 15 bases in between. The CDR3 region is CASSQSTPRPKAKNIQYF. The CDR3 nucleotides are TGCGCCAGCAGTCAATCCACTCCCAGACCGAAAGCCAAAAACATTCAGTACTTC.

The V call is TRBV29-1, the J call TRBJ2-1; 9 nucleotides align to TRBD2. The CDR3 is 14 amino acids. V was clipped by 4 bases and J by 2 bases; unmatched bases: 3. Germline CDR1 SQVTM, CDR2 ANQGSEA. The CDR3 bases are TGCAGCGTTGCCGCGGGAGGGCCCTACAATGAGCAGTTCTTC. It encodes CSVAAGGPYNEQFF.

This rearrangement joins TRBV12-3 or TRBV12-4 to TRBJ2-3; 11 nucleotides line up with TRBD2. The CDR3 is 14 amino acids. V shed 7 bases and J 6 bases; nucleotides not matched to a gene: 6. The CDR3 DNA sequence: TGTGCCAGCATGTTAGCGGGGGGGCCCGATACGCAGTATTTT. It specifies CASMLAGGPDTQYF.

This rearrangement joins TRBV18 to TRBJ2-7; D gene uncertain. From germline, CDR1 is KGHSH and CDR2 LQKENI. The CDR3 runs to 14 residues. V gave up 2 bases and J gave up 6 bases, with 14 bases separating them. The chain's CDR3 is CASSPGRPQTEQYF. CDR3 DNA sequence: TGTGCCAGCTCACCAGGAAGGCCCCAAACCGAGCAGTACTTC.

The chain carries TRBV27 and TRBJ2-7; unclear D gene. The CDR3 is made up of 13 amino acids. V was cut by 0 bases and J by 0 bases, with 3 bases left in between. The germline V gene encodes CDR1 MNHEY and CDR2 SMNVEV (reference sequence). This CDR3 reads CASSLSVSYEQYF. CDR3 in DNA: TGTGCCAGCAGTTTATCCGTCTCCTACGAGCAGTACTTC.

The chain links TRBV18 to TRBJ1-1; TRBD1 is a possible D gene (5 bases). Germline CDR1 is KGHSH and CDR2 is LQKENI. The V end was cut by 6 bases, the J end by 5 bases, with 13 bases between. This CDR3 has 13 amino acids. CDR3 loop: CASSSAGGTEAFF. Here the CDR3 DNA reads TGTGCCAGCTCTTCAGCCGGGGGAACTGAAGCTTTCTTT.

The CDR3 DNA sequence: TGTGCCAGCAGCTTCCTGTATGGCTACACCTTC. Encoded protein: CASSFLYGYTF. This rearrangement joins TRBV5-5 to TRBJ1-2, with D unclear. CDR1 SGHKS and CDR2 YYEKEE come from the germline V gene (reference sequence). CDR3 length: 11 amino acids. V lost 2 bases and J 5 bases, leaving 4 bases between the germline ends.

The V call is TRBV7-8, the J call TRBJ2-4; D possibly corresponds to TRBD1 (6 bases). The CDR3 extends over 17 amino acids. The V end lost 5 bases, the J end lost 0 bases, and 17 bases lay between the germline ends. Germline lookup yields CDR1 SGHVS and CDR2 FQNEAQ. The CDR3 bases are TGTGCCAGCAGCGTGGGGTACGGACAGCTAGCCAAAAACATTCAGTACTTC. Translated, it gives CASSVGYGQLAKNIQYF.

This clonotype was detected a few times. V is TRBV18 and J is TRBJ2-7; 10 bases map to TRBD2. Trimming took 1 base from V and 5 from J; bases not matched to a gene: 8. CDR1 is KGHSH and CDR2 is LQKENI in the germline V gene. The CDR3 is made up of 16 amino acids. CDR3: CASSPRPSGRNNEQYF. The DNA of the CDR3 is TGTGCCAGCTCACCACGGCCTAGCGGGAGAAACAACGAGCAGTACTTC.

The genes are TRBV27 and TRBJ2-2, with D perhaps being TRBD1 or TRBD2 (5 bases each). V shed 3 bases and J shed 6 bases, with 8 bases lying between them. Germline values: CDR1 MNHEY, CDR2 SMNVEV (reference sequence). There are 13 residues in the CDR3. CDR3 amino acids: CASSLRGSGELFF. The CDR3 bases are TGTGCCAGCAGTTTGAGGGGATCCGGGGAGCTGTTTTTT.

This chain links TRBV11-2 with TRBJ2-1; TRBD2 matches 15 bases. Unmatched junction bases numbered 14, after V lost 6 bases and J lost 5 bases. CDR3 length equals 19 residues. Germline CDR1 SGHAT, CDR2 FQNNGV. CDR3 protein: CASRAPGRGTSGGNNEQFF. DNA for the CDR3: TGTGCCAGCAGAGCCCCAGGCCGCGGGACTAGCGGGGGGAACAATGAGCAGTTCTTC.

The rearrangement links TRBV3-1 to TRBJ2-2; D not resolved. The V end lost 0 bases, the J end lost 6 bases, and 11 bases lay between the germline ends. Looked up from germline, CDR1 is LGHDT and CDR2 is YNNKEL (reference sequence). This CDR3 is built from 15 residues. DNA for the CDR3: TGTGCCAGCAGCCAAGAACCTATGGGATCCGGGGAGCTGTTTTTT. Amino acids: CASSQEPMGSGELFF.

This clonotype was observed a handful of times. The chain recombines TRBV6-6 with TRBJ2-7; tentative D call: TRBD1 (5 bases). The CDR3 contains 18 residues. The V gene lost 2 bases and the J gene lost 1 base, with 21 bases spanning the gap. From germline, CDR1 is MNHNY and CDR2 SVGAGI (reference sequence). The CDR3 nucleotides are TGTGCCAGCAGTTACAAGTTCCCTCTGATGGGGCTTTCCTACGAGCAGTACTTC. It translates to CASSYKFPLMGLSYEQYF.

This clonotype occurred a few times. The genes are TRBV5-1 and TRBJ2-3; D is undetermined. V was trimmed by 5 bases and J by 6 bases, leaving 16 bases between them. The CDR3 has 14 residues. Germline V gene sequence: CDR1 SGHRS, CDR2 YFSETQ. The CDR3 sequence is CASSPGPYVDTQYF. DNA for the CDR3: TGCGCCAGCAGTCCCGGGCCTTACGTTGATACGCAGTATTTT.

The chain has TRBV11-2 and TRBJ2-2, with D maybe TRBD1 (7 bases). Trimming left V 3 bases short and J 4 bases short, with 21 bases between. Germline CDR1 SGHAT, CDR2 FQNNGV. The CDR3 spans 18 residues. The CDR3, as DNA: TGTGCCAGCAGCTTCCATAGCAGGGGGGTCTGGACCACCGGGGAGCTGTTTTTT. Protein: CASSFHSRGVWTTGELFF. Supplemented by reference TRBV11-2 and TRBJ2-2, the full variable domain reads EAGVAQSPRYKIIEKRQSVAFWCNPISGHATLYWYQQILGQGPKLLIQFQNNGVVDDSQLPKDRFSAERLKGVDSTLKIQPAKLEDSAVYLCASSFHSRGVWTTGELFFGEGSRLTVL.

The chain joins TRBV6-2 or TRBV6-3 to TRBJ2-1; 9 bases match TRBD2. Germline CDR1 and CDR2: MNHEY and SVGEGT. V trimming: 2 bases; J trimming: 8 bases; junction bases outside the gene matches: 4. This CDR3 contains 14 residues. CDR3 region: CASSYSGRTYEQFF. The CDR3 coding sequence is TGTGCCAGCAGTTACAGCGGGAGGACCTATGAGCAGTTCTTC.

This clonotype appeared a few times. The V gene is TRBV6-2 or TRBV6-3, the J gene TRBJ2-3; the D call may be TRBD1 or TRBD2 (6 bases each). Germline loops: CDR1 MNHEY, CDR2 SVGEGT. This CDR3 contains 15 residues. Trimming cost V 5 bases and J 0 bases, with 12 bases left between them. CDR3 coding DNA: TGTGCCAGCAGTAGGGGGGCATCTAGCACAGATACGCAGTATTTT. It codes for CASSRGASSTDTQYF.

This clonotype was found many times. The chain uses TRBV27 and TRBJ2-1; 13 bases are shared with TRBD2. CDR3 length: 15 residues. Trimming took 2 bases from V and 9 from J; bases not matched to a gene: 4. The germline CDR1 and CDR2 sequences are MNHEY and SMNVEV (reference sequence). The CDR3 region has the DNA TGTGCCAGCAGTTTAACTAGCGGGGGGGTTAGTGAGCAGTTCTTC. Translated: CASSLTSGGVSEQFF.

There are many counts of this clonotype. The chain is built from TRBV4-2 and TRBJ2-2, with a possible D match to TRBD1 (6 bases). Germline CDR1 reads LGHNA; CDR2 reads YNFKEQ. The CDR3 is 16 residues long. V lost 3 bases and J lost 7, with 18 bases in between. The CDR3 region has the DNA TGTGCCAGCAGCCACGGGACATGGGGCGAGGTCGGGGAGCTGTTTTTT. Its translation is CASSHGTWGEVGELFF.

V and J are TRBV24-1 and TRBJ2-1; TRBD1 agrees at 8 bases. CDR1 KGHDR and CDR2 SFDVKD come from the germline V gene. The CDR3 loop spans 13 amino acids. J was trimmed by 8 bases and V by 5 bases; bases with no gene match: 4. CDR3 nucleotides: TGTGCCACCAGTGGTCTGGACAGGGATGAGCAGTTCTTC. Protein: CATSGLDRDEQFF.

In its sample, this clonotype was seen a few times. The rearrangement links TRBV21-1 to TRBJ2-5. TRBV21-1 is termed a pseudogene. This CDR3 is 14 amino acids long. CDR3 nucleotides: TGTGCCAGCAGCCCTCGTAAGGGACAAGAGACCCAGTACTTC. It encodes CASSPRKGQETQYF.

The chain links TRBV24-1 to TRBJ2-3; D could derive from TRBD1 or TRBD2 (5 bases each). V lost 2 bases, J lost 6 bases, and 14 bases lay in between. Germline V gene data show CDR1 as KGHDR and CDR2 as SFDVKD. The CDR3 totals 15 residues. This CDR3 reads CATSDSGTTGDTQYF. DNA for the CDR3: TGTGCCACCAGTGATTCCGGGACCACGGGGGATACGCAGTATTTT.